This T cell receptor (beta chain) was recovered during a study of early T cells in non-severe SARS-CoV-2 infection (dated by TCRdb to the early 2020s). Turning to the overall study: TCR sequencing used bulk RNA from unsorted whole blood, so alpha and beta chains could not be paired. What the study reported, not specific to this receptor: VDJdb matching was skewed toward anti-spike CD8 responses and likely underestimated virus-specific expansions by missing private and CD4 specificities.

A case-control design nested within a healthcare worker cohort in London, UK, was used, with weekly nasopharyngeal swab PCR tests and blood sampling performed. Between 23 and 31 March 2020, the week of the UK lockdown, healthcare workers were enrolled and then followed up weekly for as long as 16 weeks. A word on this clonotype: The specificity of this receptor is unknown. Base qualities are not recorded, but no much larger clone differs from it by a single base.

Receptors were amplified or captured by 5' RACE. TCRdb records NextSeq 500 as the sequencer. The TCR library protocol attached unique molecular identifiers to individual cDNA molecules to correct for sequencing error and PCR bias. Both TCR alpha and beta chains were sequenced, and tight co-correlation was observed between alpha and beta sequence abundances in each sample. In the authors' own workflow: Decombinator V4 was used to annotate TCR sequences for V gene, J gene and CDR3. TCRs were defined as expanded if a significant change between any two time points was detected under a Poisson model with p below 0.0001. TCR abundances were normalised to the total number of TCRs sequenced per sample and expressed as counts per million. VDJdb, accessed on 1 November 2021, was searched for TCRs annotated for CMV, EBV and SARS-CoV-2, and TCRs annotated for more than one antigen were excluded. In-frame beta chains were kept once TCRdb had trimmed the public reads at Q25 with fastp and called clones with MiXCR. Entries that share a CDR3 protein sequence are merged under the most common genes and DNA. These V and J calls derive from TCRdb rather than the authors' analysis. A total of about 48,000 distinct CDR3 sequences appear in this sample, 6.2% of them only once. Of the sample, around 7% is held by the ten largest clones.

Here the sequenced sample was whole blood, taken at baseline. This clonotype was obtained from an adult who was a healthcare worker with PCR-confirmed SARS-CoV-2 infection or an uninfected control (not recorded which).

The CDR3 reads as follows: CASSQGRMNEQFF. Read as DNA, the sequence is TGTGCCAGCAGCCAAGGGCGCATGAATGAGCAGTTCTTC. In this chain, TRBV14 is recombined with TRBJ2-1; no confident D gene assignment can be made. CDR1 and CDR2 were assigned from the germline V gene as SGHDN and FVKESK. The CDR3 sequence holds 13 residues, the cysteine and phenylalanine included. Only the CDR3 DNA stays, 39 bases, in frame from base 1. V is shortened by 1 base, J by 7 bases, and the region joining them spans 8 bases.